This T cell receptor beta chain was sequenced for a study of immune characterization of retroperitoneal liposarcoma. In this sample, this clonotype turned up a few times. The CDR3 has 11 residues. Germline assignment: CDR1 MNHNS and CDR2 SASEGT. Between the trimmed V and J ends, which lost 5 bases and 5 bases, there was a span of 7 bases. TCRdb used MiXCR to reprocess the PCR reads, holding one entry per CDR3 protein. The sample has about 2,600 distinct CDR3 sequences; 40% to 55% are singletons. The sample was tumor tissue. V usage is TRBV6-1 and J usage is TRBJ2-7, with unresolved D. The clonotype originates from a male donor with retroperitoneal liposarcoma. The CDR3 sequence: CASSLLDEQYF. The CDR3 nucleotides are TGTGCCAGCAGTCTTCTGGACGAGCAGTACTTC.